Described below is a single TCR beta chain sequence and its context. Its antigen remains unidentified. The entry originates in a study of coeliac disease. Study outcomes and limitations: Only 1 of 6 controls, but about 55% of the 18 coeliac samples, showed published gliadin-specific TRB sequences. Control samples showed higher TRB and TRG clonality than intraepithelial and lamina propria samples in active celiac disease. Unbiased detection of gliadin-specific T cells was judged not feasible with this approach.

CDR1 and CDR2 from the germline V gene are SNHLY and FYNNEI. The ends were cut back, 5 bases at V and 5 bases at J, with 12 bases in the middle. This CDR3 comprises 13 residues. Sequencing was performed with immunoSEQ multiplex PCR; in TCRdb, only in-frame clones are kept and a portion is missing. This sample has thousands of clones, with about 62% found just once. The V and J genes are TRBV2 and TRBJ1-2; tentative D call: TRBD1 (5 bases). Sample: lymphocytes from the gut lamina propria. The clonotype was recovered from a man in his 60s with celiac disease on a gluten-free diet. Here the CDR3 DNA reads TGTGCCAGCAGTCCAGGGTACCCTTATGGCTACACCTTC. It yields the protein CASSPGYPYGYTF.